The 8 T cell receptor beta chains listed next were all sequenced from one sample in a study of T cell changes during pregnancy in multiple sclerosis. Clones were sequenced by immunoSEQ multiplex PCR, and TCRdb holds only the in-frame ones, with some missing. Of more than 35,000 clones in the sample, 85% to 90% were seen once. The sample consisted of CD4+ T cells from peripheral blood mononuclear cells, taken before pregnancy. The origin of the receptors is a female donor with multiple sclerosis, enrolled in a pregnancy study.

The V call is TRBV5-5, the J call TRBJ2-5, with TRBD2 matching over 9 bases. The CDR3 runs to 15 residues. From germline, CDR1 is SGHKS and CDR2 YYEKEE (reference sequence). V shed 7 bases and J 3 bases; nucleotides not matched to a gene: 10. CDR3 protein: CASGRTWTSEETQYF. In DNA, the CDR3 is TGTGCCAGCGGACGAACTTGGACTAGCGAAGAGACCCAGTACTTC.

This chain links TRBV5-4 with TRBJ1-2; TRBD1 might be the D (5 bases). V lost 2 bases and J 7 bases, leaving 12 bases between the germline ends. CDR1 is SGHNT, CDR2 YYREEE, per germline (reference sequence). The CDR3 runs to 13 residues. CDR3 coding DNA: TGTGCCAGCAGCTTCGGGGGGGATGTTGGCTACACCTTC. Protein: CASSFGGDVGYTF.

The rearrangement uses TRBV27 and TRBJ1-4; D is perhaps TRBD1 (5 bases). Germline V gene data show CDR1 as MNHEY and CDR2 as SMNVEV (reference sequence). V was shortened by 5 bases and J by 0 bases, with 7 bases between the two germline ends. The CDR3 runs 14 residues. The CDR3: CASSGGATNEKLFF. The CDR3 nucleotides read TGTGCCAGCAGTGGGGGGGCAACTAATGAAAAACTGTTTTTT.

CDR3 nucleotides: TGTGCCAGCAGCCCGAGGGACAGGGGGGATTCACCCCTCCACTTT. Translation gives CASSPRDRGDSPLHF. The V call is TRBV4-2, the J call TRBJ1-6; TRBD1 agrees at 11 bases. Losses at the gene ends were 4 bases for V and 8 bases for J; bases not matched to a gene: 4. The CDR3 sequence is 15 residues long. From germline, CDR1 is LGHNA and CDR2 YNFKEQ.

This clone was detected only once. The V and J genes are TRBV19 and TRBJ2-3, with 13 bases fitting TRBD2. The germline V gene has CDR1 LNHDA and CDR2 SQIVND (reference sequence). V shed 1 base and J 5 bases; nucleotides not matched to a gene: 9. This CDR3 comprises 18 residues. CDR3 protein: CASSIVSTSGGAQDTQYF. CDR3 bases: TGTGCCAGTAGTATAGTGAGTACTAGCGGGGGGGCCCAAGATACGCAGTATTTT.

The chain recombines TRBV19 with TRBJ1-6; perhaps TRBD1 as D (6 bases). The germline CDR1 and CDR2 sequences are LNHDA and SQIVND (reference sequence). The V gene lost 8 bases and the J gene lost 5 bases, with 10 bases spanning the gap. The CDR3 runs to 13 residues. The CDR3 sequence: CASRQVDNSPLHF. CDR3 bases: TGTGCCAGTCGACAGGTGGATAATTCACCCCTCCACTTT.

V usage is TRBV29-1 and J usage is TRBJ1-1; possible D gene TRBD1, 6 bases. The CDR3 sequence is 14 residues long. Germline assignment: CDR1 SQVTM and CDR2 ANQGSEA. Trimming took off 3 bases at V and 5 bases at J, with 16 bases between the two ends. CDR3 loop: CSVEVGGRGTEAFF. The DNA of the CDR3 is TGCAGCGTTGAGGTCGGAGGAAGGGGGACTGAAGCTTTCTTT.

This clone was counted a single time. V is TRBV18 and J is TRBJ2-5; maybe TRBD2 (6 bases). The CDR3 has 15 residues. Trimming cost V 1 base and J 5 bases, with 14 bases left between them. CDR1 is KGHSH, CDR2 LQKENI, per germline. CDR3 sequence: CASSPRVSGGETQYF. DNA for the CDR3: TGTGCCAGCTCACCACGTGTCTCCGGAGGGGAGACCCAGTACTTC.